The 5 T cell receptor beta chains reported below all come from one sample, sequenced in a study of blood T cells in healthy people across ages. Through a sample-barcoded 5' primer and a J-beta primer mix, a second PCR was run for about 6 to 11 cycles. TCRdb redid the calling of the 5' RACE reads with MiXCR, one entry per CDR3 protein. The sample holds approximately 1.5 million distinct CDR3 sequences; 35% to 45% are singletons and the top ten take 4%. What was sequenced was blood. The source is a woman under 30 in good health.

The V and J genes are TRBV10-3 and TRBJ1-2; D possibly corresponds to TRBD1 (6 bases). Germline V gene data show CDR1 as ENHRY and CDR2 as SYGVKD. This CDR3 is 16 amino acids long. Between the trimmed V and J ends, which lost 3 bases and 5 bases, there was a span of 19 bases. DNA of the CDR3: TGTGCCATCAGTGAAAGATTGACAGGAAGAGAATATGGCTACACCTTC. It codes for CAISERLTGREYGYTF.

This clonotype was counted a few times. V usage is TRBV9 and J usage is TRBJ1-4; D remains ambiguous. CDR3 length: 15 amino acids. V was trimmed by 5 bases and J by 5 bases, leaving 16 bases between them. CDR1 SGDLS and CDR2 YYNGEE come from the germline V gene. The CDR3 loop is CASSAPGGGNEKLFF. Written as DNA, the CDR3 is TGTGCCAGCAGTGCCCCTGGAGGTGGGAATGAAAAACTGTTTTTT.

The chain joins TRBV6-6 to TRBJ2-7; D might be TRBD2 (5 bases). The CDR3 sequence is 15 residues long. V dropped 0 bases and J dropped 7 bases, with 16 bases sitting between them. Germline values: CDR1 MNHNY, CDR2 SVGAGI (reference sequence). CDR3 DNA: TGTGCCAGCAGTTACTCGCTCGGGATCTACAATGAGCAGTACTTC. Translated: CASSYSLGIYNEQYF.

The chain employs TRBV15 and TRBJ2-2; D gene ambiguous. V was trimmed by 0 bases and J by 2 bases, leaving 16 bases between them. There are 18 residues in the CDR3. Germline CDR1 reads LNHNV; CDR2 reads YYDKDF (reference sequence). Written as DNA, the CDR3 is TGTGCCACCAGCAGAGATGCGAGTCAGATTATTAACACCGGGGAGCTGTTTTTT. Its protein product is CATSRDASQIINTGELFF.

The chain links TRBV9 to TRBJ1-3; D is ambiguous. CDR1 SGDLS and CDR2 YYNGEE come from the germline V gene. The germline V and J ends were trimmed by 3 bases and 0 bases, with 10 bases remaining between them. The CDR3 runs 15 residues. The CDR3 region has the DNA TGTGCCAGCAGCGGCGGGGTAAACTCTGGAAACACCATATATTTT. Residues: CASSGGVNSGNTIYF.